This entry features one T cell receptor (beta chain) sequence. The target antigen is unknown. The record originates from a study of T cells in Graves' hyperthyroidism and ophthalmopathy. Across the whole study: Pretreatment peripheral blood was obtained at initial diagnosis.

Authors of the study amplified TCR beta CDR3 regions from RNA transcripts. HTBI primers were the set used in a first-round RT-PCR of the TCR CDR3. TCRdb reprocessed the multiplex PCR reads via MiXCR and lists one record per CDR3 protein. The table has about 840,000 distinct CDR3 sequences, 35% to 40% seen once. Points from the study as a whole: Appearing also in blood were most of the thyroid clonotypes expanded above 0.001.

The study defined stable Graves' hyperthyroidism as no ophthalmopathy progression within 18 months. The PBMCs were taken from 10 ml of fresh peripheral blood. Germline CDR1 reads SGDLS; CDR2 reads YYNGEE. This CDR3 has 13 amino acids. J was trimmed by 3 bases and V by 4 bases; bases with no gene match: 3. This TCR derives from a man between 18 and 29 years old with Graves' hyperthyroidism. Sequenced material: blood. This chain uses TRBV9 with TRBJ2-5; TRBD2 aligns across 7 bases. The DNA of the CDR3 is TGTGCCAGCAGCCGGGGACTAAAAGAGACCCAGTACTTC. As protein: CASSRGLKETQYF.